This T cell receptor beta chain appears in the sequencing data of a study of PD-L1 blockade in urothelial cancer. For the study at large: Most of the 29 patients were men who had bladder-origin urothelial cancer. Anywhere from 0 to 3 prior chemotherapy regimens had been received by patients. The study recovered a median of approximately 150,000 T cells per blood sample.

As to time point: peripheral blood 6 weeks after treatment start. This CDR3 region has 17 residues. Germline CDR1 SGHRS, CDR2 YFSETQ. V lost 7 bases and J lost 8; bases outside the gene matches: 13. TCRdb's copy holds only in-frame clones and misses some; the assay was immunoSEQ multiplex PCR. The sample has under 70,000 clones, about nine tenths seen once; the top ten hold 10% to 12%. Specimen: PBMCs, collected around atezolizumab (anti-PD-L1) treatment. The chain links TRBV5-1 to TRBJ2-4, with 15 positions matching TRBD2. This receptor was taken from a man aged 55 to 69 with urothelial cancer. The DNA for the CDR3 is TGCGCCAGCCGATCGGGACTAGCGGGGGGCGTATCGGACATTCAGTACTTC. Translated: CASRSGLAGGVSDIQYF.